The 20 T cell receptor beta chains below were found in one sample sequenced in a study of T cells after yellow fever vaccination. TCRdb ran MiXCR on the 5' RACE reads and lists one entry per CDR3 protein. There are hundreds of thousands of distinct CDR3 sequences in the sample; about 12% occur only once, and 14% to 15% lies in the top ten. Sequenced here: PBMCs, sampled on the day of the yellow fever booster vaccination. Receptors originate from a man aged 25-45 years who received the YFV17D yellow fever vaccine.

CDR3 in amino acids: CASSLYEPQNEKLFF. The CDR3 DNA reads as TGTGCCAGCAGTCTTTACGAGCCCCAGAACGAAAAACTGTTTTTT. J is TRBJ1-4 and V is TRBV12-3 or TRBV12-4; D is unclear. V was clipped by 5 bases and J by 8 bases, with 18 bases between them. The CDR3 runs 15 residues.

This clonotype was seen a handful of times. In nucleotides, the CDR3 is TGTGCTAGTGGTGATCGTGATCGGGGTAGTGAGCAGTTCTTC. Amino acids: CASGDRDRGSEQFF. The chain uses TRBV12-5 and TRBJ2-1; the D gene is possibly TRBD2 (5 bases). V shed 5 bases and J shed 9 bases, with 17 bases lying between them. Germline V lookup: CDR1 LGHNT, CDR2 FRNRAP. This CDR3 spans 14 amino acids.

This clonotype was detected only a few times. The chain carries TRBV5-1 and TRBJ2-7; D gene uncertain. With 6 bases removed from V and 2 bases from J, the gap between germline ends came to 9 bases. Germline V gene lookup returns CDR1 SGHRS and CDR2 YFSETQ. This CDR3 spans 12 amino acids. The CDR3 bases are TGCGCCAGCAACGGAGACACCTACGAGCAGTACTTC. It is translated as CASNGDTYEQYF.

CDR3 residues: CATSDRRQGVQETQYF. The CDR3 nucleotides read TGTGCCACCAGTGATCGCCGGCAGGGCGTTCAAGAGACCCAGTACTTC. This chain connects TRBV24-1 to TRBJ2-5; a weak D match, TRBD1 (5 bases). The V gene's germline CDR1 is KGHDR and CDR2 SFDVKD. This CDR3 contains 16 residues. V shed 3 bases and J shed 2 bases, with 15 bases lying between them.

This clonotype has a handful of counts. V usage is TRBV18 and J usage is TRBJ2-5; no clear D gene. V gave up 5 bases and J gave up 4 bases, with 8 bases separating them. CDR3 length: 12 amino acids. Per the germline V gene, CDR1 is KGHSH and CDR2 is LQKENI. The DNA of the CDR3 is TGTGCCAGCTCAAGGATGAGAGAGACCCAGTACTTC. The encoded protein is CASSRMRETQYF.

This clonotype has only a few counts. The rearrangement links TRBV4-2 to TRBJ1-2; D not certain. V lost 0 bases and J 3 bases, leaving 11 bases between the germline ends. This CDR3 is 15 amino acids long. Germline lookup yields CDR1 LGHNA and CDR2 YNFKEQ. CDR3: CASSQDRGSDYGYTF. The CDR3 nucleotides read TGTGCCAGCAGCCAAGACCGAGGATCTGACTATGGCTACACCTTC.

The chain combines TRBV5-1 with TRBJ2-2; D ambiguous. The CDR3 runs to 16 residues. Trimming pared 1 base from V and 7 bases from J, leaving 17 bases between. Germline CDR1 reads SGHRS; CDR2 reads YFSETQ. The CDR3 sequence is CASSLSSRPVGGELFF. As DNA, the CDR3 is TGCGCCAGCAGCTTGTCTTCGCGACCCGTCGGCGGGGAGCTGTTTTTT.

V gene TRBV30 combines with J gene TRBJ2-1; D gene ambiguous. Trimming removed 0 bases at V and 6 bases at J, with 9 bases between. Germline V CDR1 and CDR2: GTSNPN, SVGIG (reference sequence). The CDR3 has 13 residues. This chain's CDR3 is CAWSVEGFNEQFF. CDR3 DNA: TGTGCCTGGAGTGTCGAAGGGTTCAATGAGCAGTTCTTC.

The chain has TRBV25-1 and TRBJ2-3, with 10 bases lining up with TRBD2. Per the germline V gene, CDR1 is MGHDK and CDR2 is SYGVNS. This CDR3 spans 16 amino acids. The J segment lost 0 bases and the V segment lost 5 bases, leaving 5 bases of the junction unmatched. In nucleotides, the CDR3 is TGTGCCAGCAGTATCGCGACTAGCGGGAGCACAGATACGCAGTATTTT. Residues: CASSIATSGSTDTQYF.

The chain recombines TRBV10-3 with TRBJ2-1, with D possibly called TRBD1 or TRBD2 (5 bases each). The V gene lost 3 bases and the J gene lost 8 bases, with 8 bases spanning the gap. The CDR3 has 12 amino acids. Germline CDR1 is ENHRY and CDR2 is SYGVKD. The CDR3 coding sequence is TGTGCCATCAGTGATCGGGGCGATGAGCAGTTCTTC. Translation: CAISDRGDEQFF.

The V gene is TRBV20-1, the J gene TRBJ2-3, with 8 bases lining up with TRBD2. Germline CDR1 and CDR2: DFQATT and SNEGSKA (reference sequence). The V segment lost 2 bases and the J segment 4 bases; nucleotides outside the gene matches: 5. This CDR3 contains 14 residues. The CDR3 DNA reads TGCAGTGCTAGAACGGGAGGGCGCCCAGATACGCAGTATTTT. It translates to CSARTGGRPDTQYF.

The gene calls are TRBV7-2 and TRBJ2-1; 9 bases match TRBD2. CDR1 is SGHTA and CDR2 is FQGNSA in the germline V gene. V dropped 4 bases and J dropped 7; count of bases not matched to a gene: 8. This CDR3 spans 15 amino acids. CDR3 protein: CASSSGLAPGNEQFF. DNA for the CDR3: TGTGCCAGCAGCTCGGGACTAGCCCCGGGGAATGAGCAGTTCTTC.

V and J are TRBV7-2 and TRBJ2-5; TRBD2 aligns across 11 bases. The CDR3 covers 15 residues. The V gene's germline CDR1 is SGHTA and CDR2 FQGNSA. The V gene end was trimmed by 3 bases and the J gene end by 5 bases; junction bases not matched to a gene: 5. CDR3 in DNA: TGTGCCAGCAGCTTGGCTAGCGGGAGGTTTGAGACCCAGTACTTC. Protein: CASSLASGRFETQYF. Using reference TRBV7-2 and TRBJ2-5 for the parts outside the CDR3, the full variable domain is GAGVSQSPSNKVTEKGKDVELRCDPISGHTALYWYRQSLGQGLEFLIYFQGNSAPDKSGLPSDRFSAERTGGSVSTLTIQRTQQEDSAVYLCASSLASGRFETQYFGPGTRLLVL.

The rearrangement uses TRBV11-2 and TRBJ2-4; 8 bases match TRBD2. Germline CDR1 is SGHAT and CDR2 is FQNNGV. J gave up 11 bases and V 8 bases, and 14 bases lay outside the gene matches. The CDR3 is 14 amino acids. CDR3 nucleotides: TGTGCCAGCGGACCTGGACTAGCTATAGACTTTCAGTACTTC. It codes for CASGPGLAIDFQYF.

This clonotype was seen a few times. The rearrangement joins TRBV4-2 to TRBJ2-1, with 8 bases identical to TRBD1. The CDR3 covers 15 residues. The V and J ends lost 3 bases and 5 bases, in that order; junction bases with no gene match: 6. Germline CDR1 reads LGHNA; CDR2 reads YNFKEQ. CDR3 sequence reads: CASSHGTGHNNEQFF. The CDR3, as DNA: TGTGCCAGCAGCCATGGGACAGGACACAACAATGAGCAGTTCTTC.

This clonotype was detected only a few times. V is TRBV12-3 or TRBV12-4 and J is TRBJ2-7; D remains ambiguous. The V end was cut by 1 base, the J end by 5 bases, with 9 bases between. This CDR3 comprises 13 residues. The CDR3 DNA follows: TGTGCCAGCAGTTTAGAACGAATAAACGAGCAGTACTTC. Translating gives CASSLERINEQYF.

This clonotype has ten or more counts. Here the CDR3 DNA reads TGTGCCAGCAGTTTCTCCGCAGATACGCAGTATTTT. This encodes CASSFSADTQYF. V gene TRBV27 combines with J gene TRBJ2-3; D ambiguous. This CDR3 comprises 12 residues. The V and J ends lost 3 bases and 4 bases respectively, with 5 bases between them. Germline loops: CDR1 MNHEY, CDR2 SMNVEV (reference sequence).

This clonotype was found a few times. A junction end diverges from the germline sequence, so it may reflect a read error. The CDR3 DNA sequence: TGTGCCAGCAGCTTGTATGGGCAGGATAATTTCTTC. Translated: CASSLYGQDNFF. The chain recombines TRBV7-9 with TRBJ1-2; D is unclear. CDR1 and CDR2 (germline): SEHNR, FQNEAQ (reference sequence). The CDR3 consists of 12 residues.

The J gene is TRBJ2-1, the V gene TRBV28; D may be TRBD1 or TRBD2 (5 bases each). Germline V gene lookup returns CDR1 MDHEN and CDR2 SYDVKM. The CDR3 totals 12 residues. Trimming removed 11 bases from V and 2 bases from J, with 10 bases in between. The CDR3 DNA sequence: TGTGCCGCCCTGGGACCCTACAATGAGCAGTTCTTC. Protein: CAALGPYNEQFF.

This clonotype was counted a few times. The rearrangement links TRBV6-2 or TRBV6-3 to TRBJ2-3; 11 bases map to TRBD2. CDR1 is MNHEY, CDR2 SVGEGT, per germline. The CDR3 runs to 16 residues. After removal of 10 bases from V and 4 bases from J, the junction contained 13 bases not matched to a gene. CDR3 coding DNA: TGTGCCACCGCGGCCCCACTAGCGGGAGTTGCAGATACGCAGTATTTT. It translates to CATAAPLAGVADTQYF.